Listed below are T cell receptor beta chains from one sample, sequenced in a study of cytomegalovirus exposure and HLA in healthy donors. Clones were sequenced by immunoSEQ multiplex PCR, and TCRdb holds only the in-frame ones, with some missing. The table shows roughly 200,000 clones, with more than 75% occurring only once. The material sequenced was PBMCs. The receptors derive from a woman aged 30 to 39 in good health and CMV-seropositive. CDR3s include the opening cysteine and the closing phenylalanine or tryptophan. Fields, in order: J gene, clone size, D gene, V gene, CDR3 protein, CDR3 DNA. The D gene is left open where the match is weak. Expanded clones get a size class; other rows say once, few or many, or leave the size out.

J gene: TRBJ2-7; clone size: NA; D gene: NA; V gene: TRBV5-1; CDR3 protein: CASNGGFAFHEQYF; CDR3 DNA: TGCGCCAGTAATGGAGGGTTCGCGTTCCACGAGCAGTACTTC
J gene: TRBJ2-7; clone size: once; D gene: NA; V gene: TRBV20-1; CDR3 protein: CSARGAYEQYF; CDR3 DNA: TGCAGTGCTAGAGGGGCTTACGAGCAGTACTTC
J gene: TRBJ1-3; clone size: once; D gene: TRBD1; V gene: TRBV5-4; CDR3 protein: CASSSPGQGRSGNTIYF; CDR3 DNA: TGTGCCAGCAGCTCCCCGGGACAGGGAAGGTCAGGAAACACCATATATTTT
J gene: TRBJ2-1; clone size: NA; D gene: TRBD2; V gene: TRBV9; CDR3 protein: CASSAAAGLAAYNEQFF; CDR3 DNA: TGTGCCAGCAGCGCCGCAGCTGGACTAGCGGCGTACAATGAGCAGTTCTTC
J gene: TRBJ1-4; clone size: NA; D gene: TRBD1; V gene: TRBV11-3; CDR3 protein: CASSAQGVANEKLFF; CDR3 DNA: TGTGCCAGCAGCGCTCAGGGGGTTGCTAATGAAAAACTGTTTTTT
J gene: TRBJ2-7; clone size: NA; D gene: TRBD2; V gene: TRBV4-2; CDR3 protein: CASSGEGSYEQYF; CDR3 DNA: TGTGCCAGCAGCGGGGAGGGCTCCTACGAGCAGTACTTC
J gene: TRBJ2-1; clone size: once; D gene: NA; V gene: TRBV11-3; CDR3 protein: CASSLEARLGDEQFF; CDR3 DNA: TGTGCCAGCAGCTTAGAGGCGAGACTCGGGGATGAGCAGTTCTTC
J gene: TRBJ2-7; clone size: NA; D gene: TRBD1; V gene: TRBV18; CDR3 protein: CASSRSGTGYEQYF; CDR3 DNA: TGTGCCAGCTCAAGATCCGGGACAGGTTACGAGCAGTACTTC
J gene: TRBJ2-2; clone size: NA; D gene: NA; V gene: TRBV2; CDR3 protein: CASKSLRTALNTGELFF; CDR3 DNA: TGTGCCAGCAAATCCCTTCGGACAGCGCTGAACACCGGGGAGCTGTTTTTT
J gene: TRBJ2-1; clone size: once; D gene: TRBD1; V gene: TRBV5-1; CDR3 protein: CASSLDRYNEQFF; CDR3 DNA: TGTGCCAGCAGCTTGGACAGGTACAATGAGCAGTTCTTC
J gene: TRBJ2-7; clone size: NA; D gene: TRBD2; V gene: TRBV11-2; CDR3 protein: CASRHPGLAVYEQYF; CDR3 DNA: TGTGCCAGCAGGCACCCGGGACTAGCGGTCTACGAGCAGTACTTC
J gene: TRBJ2-2; clone size: NA; D gene: TRBD1; V gene: TRBV6-1; CDR3 protein: CASSERQGSTGELFF; CDR3 DNA: TGTGCCAGCAGTGAAAGACAGGGGAGCACCGGGGAGCTGTTTTTT
J gene: TRBJ1-3; clone size: NA; D gene: NA; V gene: TRBV30; CDR3 protein: CAWSVLGGTIYF; CDR3 DNA: TGTGCCTGGAGTGTACTGGGGGGTACCATATATTTT
J gene: TRBJ2-1; clone size: once; D gene: NA; V gene: TRBV27; CDR3 protein: CASSLFESMGHEQFF; CDR3 DNA: TGTGCCAGCAGTTTATTTGAGAGTATGGGCCATGAGCAGTTCTTC
J gene: TRBJ2-1; clone size: few; D gene: TRBD2; V gene: TRBV6-4; CDR3 protein: CASSDSGGGANEQFF; CDR3 DNA: TGTGCCAGCAGTGACTCAGGCGGGGGGGCCAATGAGCAGTTCTTC
J gene: TRBJ2-1; clone size: NA; D gene: NA; V gene: TRBV6-5; CDR3 protein: CASSYGSSYNEQFF; CDR3 DNA: TGTGCCAGCAGTTATGGGAGCTCCTACAATGAGCAGTTCTTC
J gene: TRBJ2-7; clone size: NA; D gene: NA; V gene: TRBV7-8; CDR3 protein: CASGPENIRRAGYEQYF; CDR3 DNA: TGTGCCAGCGGACCCGAGAATATCAGGAGGGCTGGATACGAGCAGTACTTC
J gene: TRBJ1-4; clone size: NA; D gene: TRBD1; V gene: TRBV28; CDR3 protein: CASRERQGPYRLFF; CDR3 DNA: TGTGCCAGCAGGGAGAGACAGGGACCTTATCGGCTGTTTTTT
J gene: TRBJ2-5; clone size: NA; D gene: TRBD2; V gene: TRBV6-1; CDR3 protein: CASSSATSAETQYF; CDR3 DNA: TGTGCCAGCAGCTCCGCGACTAGCGCGGAGACCCAGTACTTC
J gene: TRBJ2-3; clone size: NA; D gene: NA; V gene: TRBV7-9; CDR3 protein: CASSLGPLQGSSTDTQYF; CDR3 DNA: TGTGCCAGCAGCTTAGGGCCCCTTCAGGGCTCGAGCACAGATACGCAGTATTTT
J gene: TRBJ1-2; clone size: NA; D gene: TRBD1; V gene: TRBV19; CDR3 protein: CASSRQGQAYGYTF; CDR3 DNA: TGTGCCAGTTCAAGACAGGGACAGGCTTATGGCTACACCTTC
J gene: TRBJ1-2; clone size: NA; D gene: NA; V gene: TRBV18; CDR3 protein: CASSPPGDYGYTF; CDR3 DNA: TGTGCCAGCTCACCGCCGGGAGACTATGGCTACACCTTC
J gene: TRBJ2-2; clone size: NA; D gene: NA; V gene: TRBV10-3; CDR3 protein: CAIMRGTGELFF; CDR3 DNA: TGTGCCATCATGAGAGGGACCGGGGAGCTGTTTTTT
J gene: TRBJ1-3; clone size: once; D gene: NA; V gene: TRBV5-8; CDR3 protein: CASSPLPSGNTIYF; CDR3 DNA: TGTGCCAGCAGTCCACTACCCTCTGGAAACACCATATATTTT
J gene: TRBJ1-1; clone size: NA; D gene: NA; V gene: TRBV6-5; CDR3 protein: CASSSITEAFF; CDR3 DNA: TGTGCCAGCAGTTCTATTACTGAAGCTTTCTTT
J gene: TRBJ2-2; clone size: NA; D gene: NA; V gene: TRBV5-6; CDR3 protein: CASSFTVNTGELFF; CDR3 DNA: TGTGCCAGCAGCTTCACGGTAAACACCGGGGAGCTGTTTTTT
J gene: TRBJ2-3; clone size: once; D gene: NA; V gene: TRBV5-1; CDR3 protein: CASSLEGDTGDTQYF; CDR3 DNA: TGCGCCAGCAGCTTGGAAGGTGACACGGGGGATACGCAGTATTTT
J gene: TRBJ1-4; clone size: NA; D gene: TRBD1; V gene: TRBV28; CDR3 protein: CASSTGVAGKLFF; CDR3 DNA: TGTGCCAGCAGCACAGGGGTGGCGGGGAAACTGTTTTTT
J gene: TRBJ2-2; clone size: few; D gene: NA; V gene: TRBV4-1; CDR3 protein: CASSSLGGGATGELFF; CDR3 DNA: TGCGCCAGCAGTTCTCTAGGGGGGGGCGCTACCGGGGAGCTGTTTTTT
J gene: TRBJ1-2; clone size: NA; D gene: TRBD1; V gene: TRBV18; CDR3 protein: CASSPGTGGNYGYTF; CDR3 DNA: TGTGCCAGCTCACCGGGGACAGGGGGGAACTATGGCTACACCTTC
J gene: TRBJ1-3; clone size: NA; D gene: NA; V gene: TRBV2; CDR3 protein: CASSDYNGNTIYF; CDR3 DNA: TGTGCCAGCAGTGATTATAATGGAAACACCATATATTTT
J gene: TRBJ1-4; clone size: NA; D gene: NA; V gene: TRBV9; CDR3 protein: CASSPGTHATNEKLFF; CDR3 DNA: TGTGCCAGCAGCCCCGGGACTCACGCAACTAATGAAAAACTGTTTTTT
J gene: TRBJ2-7; clone size: NA; D gene: NA; V gene: TRBV30; CDR3 protein: CAWSARGPEQYF; CDR3 DNA: TGTGCCTGGAGTGCAAGGGGCCCCGAGCAGTACTTC
J gene: TRBJ1-1; clone size: NA; D gene: NA; V gene: TRBV27; CDR3 protein: CASSFTEGRAFF; CDR3 DNA: TGTGCCAGCAGTTTCACTGAGGGGAGGGCTTTCTTT
J gene: TRBJ2-7; clone size: once; D gene: NA; V gene: TRBV5-1; CDR3 protein: CASSLAPKGVTGVYEQYF; CDR3 DNA: TGCGCCAGCAGCTTGGCTCCAAAGGGTGTTACGGGAGTGTACGAGCAGTACTTC
J gene: TRBJ2-7; clone size: NA; D gene: NA; V gene: TRBV11-3; CDR3 protein: CASSPWPRAYEQYF; CDR3 DNA: TGTGCCAGCAGCCCGTGGCCGCGGGCCTACGAGCAGTACTTC
J gene: TRBJ2-4; clone size: NA; D gene: TRBD2; V gene: TRBV7-9; CDR3 protein: CASSLAAGTKNIQYF; CDR3 DNA: TGTGCCAGCAGCTTAGCAGCGGGGACCAAAAACATTCAGTACTTC
J gene: TRBJ2-3; clone size: NA; D gene: NA; V gene: TRBV6-6; CDR3 protein: CASSLDTPTDTQYF; CDR3 DNA: TGTGCCAGCAGTTTAGACACTCCCACAGATACGCAGTATTTT
J gene: TRBJ1-2; clone size: NA; D gene: NA; V gene: TRBV27; CDR3 protein: CASRPLLPARSYGYTF; CDR3 DNA: TGTGCCAGCAGGCCCCTCCTACCGGCTAGGTCCTATGGCTACACCTTC
J gene: TRBJ2-7; clone size: once; D gene: TRBD1; V gene: TRBV10-3; CDR3 protein: CATRDRTYEQYF; CDR3 DNA: TGTGCCACGAGGGACAGGACCTACGAGCAGTACTTC
J gene: TRBJ2-5; clone size: NA; D gene: NA; V gene: TRBV2; CDR3 protein: CASSGPGRIQETQYF; CDR3 DNA: TGTGCCAGCAGTGGGCCCGGGAGAATACAAGAGACCCAGTACTTC
J gene: TRBJ1-5; clone size: few; D gene: NA; V gene: TRBV30; CDR3 protein: CAWSVHSTGSQPQHF; CDR3 DNA: TGTGCCTGGAGTGTACATTCGACGGGGAGTCAGCCCCAGCATTTT
J gene: TRBJ2-3; clone size: NA; D gene: TRBD2; V gene: TRBV15; CDR3 protein: CATSPGRMIRTDTQYF; CDR3 DNA: TGTGCCACCAGCCCCGGGAGGATGATAAGGACAGATACGCAGTATTTT
J gene: TRBJ2-3; clone size: NA; D gene: TRBD2; V gene: TRBV7-3; CDR3 protein: CASSLGASGSATDTQYF; CDR3 DNA: TGTGCCAGCAGCTTAGGGGCTAGCGGGAGTGCAACAGATACGCAGTATTTT
J gene: TRBJ1-2; clone size: NA; D gene: NA; V gene: TRBV28; CDR3 protein: CASSSLAVRRFGGYTF; CDR3 DNA: TGTGCCAGCAGCTCACTGGCAGTACGACGATTCGGGGGCTACACCTTC
J gene: TRBJ2-2; clone size: NA; D gene: NA; V gene: TRBV7-2; CDR3 protein: CASSLTGVRENGELFF; CDR3 DNA: TGTGCCAGCAGCTTAACGGGGGTACGGGAGAACGGGGAGCTGTTTTTT
J gene: TRBJ2-2; clone size: NA; D gene: NA; V gene: TRBV6-1; CDR3 protein: CASSGNSGFGELFF; CDR3 DNA: TGTGCCAGCAGTGGAAATTCGGGGTTCGGGGAGCTGTTTTTT
J gene: TRBJ1-2; clone size: NA; D gene: TRBD1; V gene: TRBV19; CDR3 protein: CASRGTGEGVRYTF; CDR3 DNA: TGTGCCAGTAGAGGGACAGGGGAGGGAGTACGCTACACCTTC
J gene: TRBJ2-2; clone size: NA; D gene: TRBD1; V gene: TRBV19; CDR3 protein: CASSYPGGTGELFF; CDR3 DNA: TGTGCCAGTAGTTACCCAGGGGGTACCGGGGAGCTGTTTTTT
J gene: TRBJ2-3; clone size: NA; D gene: TRBD1; V gene: TRBV4-3; CDR3 protein: CASSQLTGTDSTDTQYF; CDR3 DNA: TGCGCCAGCAGCCAACTCACCGGGACAGATAGCACAGATACGCAGTATTTT
J gene: TRBJ2-7; clone size: NA; D gene: TRBD2; V gene: TRBV7-2; CDR3 protein: CASSSTSATYEQYF; CDR3 DNA: TGTGCCAGCAGCTCGACTAGCGCCACCTACGAGCAGTACTTC
J gene: TRBJ2-1; clone size: NA; D gene: TRBD2; V gene: TRBV10-1; CDR3 protein: CASSGSGGGEQFF; CDR3 DNA: TGCGCCAGCAGTGGCTCCGGGGGGGGTGAGCAGTTCTTC
J gene: TRBJ2-7; clone size: NA; D gene: NA; V gene: TRBV5-1; CDR3 protein: CASSLAGAEQYF; CDR3 DNA: TGCGCCAGCAGCTTGGCAGGGGCCGAGCAGTACTTC
J gene: TRBJ2-5; clone size: once; D gene: TRBD1; V gene: TRBV7-3; CDR3 protein: CASSLRDSQEETQYF; CDR3 DNA: TGTGCCAGCAGCTTAAGGGACAGCCAGGAGGAGACCCAGTACTTC
J gene: TRBJ2-4; clone size: NA; D gene: TRBD2; V gene: TRBV5-1; CDR3 protein: CASPGLTLDF; CDR3 DNA: TGCGCCAGTCCGGGACTAACGTTGGACTTC